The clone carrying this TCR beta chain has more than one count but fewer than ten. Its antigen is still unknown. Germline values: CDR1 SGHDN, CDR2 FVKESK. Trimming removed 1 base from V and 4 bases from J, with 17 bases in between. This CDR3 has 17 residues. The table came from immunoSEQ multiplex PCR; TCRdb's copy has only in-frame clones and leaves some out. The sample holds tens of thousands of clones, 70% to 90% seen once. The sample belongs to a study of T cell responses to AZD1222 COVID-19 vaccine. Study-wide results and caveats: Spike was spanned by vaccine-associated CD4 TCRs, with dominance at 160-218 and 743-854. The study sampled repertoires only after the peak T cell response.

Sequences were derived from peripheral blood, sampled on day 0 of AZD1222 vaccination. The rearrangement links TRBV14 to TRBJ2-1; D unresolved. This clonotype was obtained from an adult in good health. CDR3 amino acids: CASSQAAAAGRYNEQFF. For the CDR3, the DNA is TGTGCCAGCAGCCAAGCCGCCGCGGCAGGCCGATACAATGAGCAGTTCTTC.